This T cell receptor (beta chain) is drawn from a study of shared clonotypes between healthy human individuals. V lost 0 bases, J lost 0 bases, and 7 bases lay in between. Germline lookup yields CDR1 SGDLS and CDR2 YYNGEE. The CDR3 has 15 amino acids. The method was immunoSEQ multiplex PCR; TCRdb's version includes in-frame clones alone and lacks a portion of them. The sample includes a few million clones, roughly 93% of them seen just once. Sample: naive CD4+ T cells from PBMCs. Subset of the sample: CD45RA+ positively selected. The V and J genes are TRBV9 and TRBJ2-1, with D uncertain. The sequence was collected from a young man in good health. Some clones in this sample may be carry-over from other donors' samples. CDR3 loop: CASSVGLLSYNEQFF. As DNA, the CDR3 is TGTGCCAGCAGCGTAGGACTCCTCTCCTACAATGAGCAGTTCTTC.